This T cell receptor beta chain stems from a study of blood T cell repertoires in COVID-19. Study details: There were acute and convalescent COVID-19 samples, and they came from the United States, Italy and Spain.

The germline gives CDR1 SGHTA, CDR2 FQGTGA. The CDR3 totals 14 residues. Trimming pared 5 bases from V and 1 base from J, leaving 8 bases between. Clones were sequenced by immunoSEQ multiplex PCR, and TCRdb holds only the in-frame ones, with some missing. Counted here are 55,000 to 65,000 clones, 79% occurring once; the ten biggest clones make up around 3.2%. The gene calls are TRBV7-3 and TRBJ2-2; D possibly corresponds to TRBD1 (6 bases). The origin of this receptor is a man aged 55 to 70 with acute or convalescent COVID-19. The material sequenced was peripheral blood. The CDR3 protein is CASSRGQNTGELFF. CDR3 in DNA: TGTGCCAGCAGCAGGGGACAGAACACCGGGGAGCTGTTTTTT.